Shown below are 11 T cell receptor beta chains from a single sample sequenced in a study of spatial heterogeneity in lung cancer. A single record per CDR3 protein comes from TCRdb applying MiXCR to the 5' RACE reads. The sample yields tens of thousands of distinct CDR3 sequences, roughly 15% seen once. Time point of the sample: sample taken at primary tumor resection. Whole RNA from tumor, nontumor lung or frozen PBMC was sequenced unsorted. Here the sequenced sample was PBMCs, taken at surgery. Source of these receptors: a male donor with early-stage non-small cell lung cancer.

In this sample, this clonotype turned up a few times. The rearrangement uses TRBV11-3 and TRBJ1-1; D remains ambiguous. CDR1 is SGHNT and CDR2 is YENEEA in the germline V gene. The CDR3 sequence is 14 residues long. V shed 4 bases and J shed 3 bases, with 12 bases lying between them. CDR3 in amino acids: CASSSDPRDTEAFF. The CDR3 nucleotides are TGTGCCAGCAGCTCAGATCCCCGAGACACTGAAGCTTTCTTT.

This clonotype was found a few times. The genes are TRBV11-2 and TRBJ1-6, with D uncertain. V lost 4 bases, J lost 4 bases, and 11 bases lay in between. The CDR3 contains 15 residues. In germline, CDR1 is SGHAT, CDR2 FQNNGV. This CDR3 is CASSSSGGYNSPLHF. CDR3 bases: TGTGCCAGCAGCTCCTCGGGCGGTTATAATTCACCCCTCCACTTT.

This rearrangement joins TRBV11-1 to TRBJ2-5, with no clear D. V was shortened by 1 base and J by 2 bases, with 5 bases between the two germline ends. The germline gives CDR1 SGHAT, CDR2 FQDESV (reference sequence). CDR3 length: 13 amino acids. CDR3 amino acids: CASSLGVQETQYF. The CDR3 DNA reads as TGTGCCAGCAGCTTAGGGGTGCAAGAGACCCAGTACTTC.

This clonotype was seen repeatedly, ten times or more. The CDR3 coding sequence is TGTGCCAGCACCCGGGACAGCTCCTACGAGCAGTACTTC. Translation: CASTRDSSYEQYF. The rearrangement uses TRBV28 and TRBJ2-7, with 7 bases fitting TRBD1. Germline CDR1 and CDR2: MDHEN and SYDVKM. The CDR3 contains 13 residues. J lost 0 bases, V lost 7 bases, and 3 bases had no gene match. Supplemented by reference TRBV28 and TRBJ2-7, the full variable domain reads DVKVTQSSRYLVKRTGEKVFLECVQDMDHENMFWYRQDPGLGLRLIYFSYDVKMKEKGDIPEGYSVSREKKERFSLILESASTNQTSMYLCASTRDSSYEQYFGPGTRLTVT.

This chain connects TRBV7-2 to TRBJ1-2; D possibly corresponds to TRBD1 (5 bases). Germline V gene data show CDR1 as SGHTA and CDR2 as FQGNSA. CDR3 size: 15 residues. V was trimmed by 8 bases and J by 0 bases, leaving 16 bases between them. CDR3 loop: CASAVTGASNYGYTF. CDR3 bases: TGTGCCAGCGCGGTTACAGGAGCCTCTAACTATGGCTACACCTTC.

This clonotype was detected ten times or more. The chain has TRBV11-2 and TRBJ2-2; 7 bases line up with TRBD2. The CDR3 length is 17 residues. Germline-derived CDR1 and CDR2 are SGHAT and FQNNGV. J was trimmed by 4 bases and V by 4 bases; bases with no gene match: 12. The CDR3, as DNA: TGTGCCAGCAGCTCCAAACGTGGCGGGAGAGGCACCGGGGAGCTGTTTTTT. Translation: CASSSKRGGRGTGELFF.

This clonotype was detected many times. V and J are TRBV5-1 and TRBJ1-3; a weak D match, TRBD1 (6 bases). Per germline, CDR1 SGHRS and CDR2 YFSETQ. V shed 6 bases and J shed 2 bases, with 18 bases lying between them. The CDR3 sequence is 16 residues long. In DNA form, the CDR3 reads TGCGCCAGCACCACGGAAGGGACACGAGCTGGAAACACCATATATTTT. Protein: CASTTEGTRAGNTIYF.

The chain uses TRBV11-2 and TRBJ1-1; D is unclear. The CDR3 totals 17 residues. The V end was cut by 7 bases, the J end by 2 bases, with 23 bases between. Germline loops: CDR1 SGHAT, CDR2 FQNNGV. CDR3 residues: CASTISGLRSRNTEAFF. The DNA for the CDR3 is TGTGCCAGCACCATTAGCGGCTTAAGAAGCCGAAACACTGAAGCTTTCTTT. The entire variable domain, with the rest obtained from reference TRBV11-2 and TRBJ1-1, is as follows: EAGVAQSPRYKIIEKRQSVAFWCNPISGHATLYWYQQILGQGPKLLIQFQNNGVVDDSQLPKDRFSAERLKGVDSTLKIQPAKLEDSAVYLCASTISGLRSRNTEAFFGQGTRLTVV.

This clonotype has ten or more counts. In DNA, the CDR3 is TGTGCCAGCAGCCCGACGGGGGGTCGGACTGAAGCTTTCTTT. It codes for CASSPTGGRTEAFF. The J gene is TRBJ1-1, the V gene TRBV7-2; D is possibly TRBD1 (5 bases). Germline CDR1 SGHTA, CDR2 FQGNSA. V lost 5 bases and J 5 bases, leaving 15 bases between the germline ends. The length of the CDR3 is 14 residues.

The sample holds many counts of this clonotype. The chain is built from TRBV29-1 and TRBJ1-2; D is ambiguous. The CDR3 loop spans 15 amino acids. Germline CDR1 and CDR2: SQVTM and ANQGSEA. V lost 1 base to trimming and J lost 5 bases, with 17 bases between them. The CDR3 DNA is TGCAGCGTTGAAGGGTCTTCCCGCGGCGGATATGGCTACACCTTC. The encoded protein is CSVEGSSRGGYGYTF.

This clonotype has at least ten counts. V and J are TRBV5-6 and TRBJ2-3, with 11 bases aligning to TRBD2. V was clipped by 6 bases and J by 2 bases; unmatched bases: 8. The CDR3 is 16 residues long. CDR1 SGHDT and CDR2 YYEEEE come from the germline V gene. CDR3 loop: CASTQRLAGPTDTQYF. The DNA for the CDR3 is TGTGCCAGCACCCAACGACTAGCGGGACCCACAGATACGCAGTATTTT.